This T cell receptor (beta chain) was recovered during a study of vaccination and CD4 T cells after COVID-19. Whole-study context: Researchers took samples from a few convalescent patients on day 14 and on days 161 to 241 after vaccination.

Time point meaning: late sampling 161 to 241 days after vaccination in a few convalescent patients. Treatment indicated: approximately 10-day PBMC culture with coronavirus spike peptide pools or control peptides (ViraFEST assay). This CDR3 region has 15 residues. Germline lookup yields CDR1 SEHNR and CDR2 FQNEAQ (reference sequence). V shed 2 bases and J shed 4 bases, with 14 bases lying between them. Findings and caveats of the study: Analysis of convalescent patients found that 304 of 307 vaccine-specific clones were spike mono-reactive.

Sequenced with the Oncomine TCR Beta short-read assay was DNA taken from cultured CD4+ T cells. A single record per CDR3 protein comes from TCRdb applying MiXCR to the PCR reads. Of 25,000 to 30,000 distinct CDR3 sequences in the sample, 35% to 50% are singletons; the top ten hold roughly 4.9%. This clonotype was recorded a few times. Its target is not known. This TCR came from a human donor who had recovered from COVID-19. This material consisted of CD4+ T cells from blood, cultured in vitro, taken about 7 months after SARS-CoV-2 vaccination. The rearrangement joins TRBV7-9 to TRBJ1-2, with a weak D call TRBD1 (6 bases). The chain's CDR3 is CASSLLGAWSYGYTF. The CDR3 DNA is TGTGCCAGCAGCTTACTGGGGGCGTGGAGCTATGGCTACACCTTC.